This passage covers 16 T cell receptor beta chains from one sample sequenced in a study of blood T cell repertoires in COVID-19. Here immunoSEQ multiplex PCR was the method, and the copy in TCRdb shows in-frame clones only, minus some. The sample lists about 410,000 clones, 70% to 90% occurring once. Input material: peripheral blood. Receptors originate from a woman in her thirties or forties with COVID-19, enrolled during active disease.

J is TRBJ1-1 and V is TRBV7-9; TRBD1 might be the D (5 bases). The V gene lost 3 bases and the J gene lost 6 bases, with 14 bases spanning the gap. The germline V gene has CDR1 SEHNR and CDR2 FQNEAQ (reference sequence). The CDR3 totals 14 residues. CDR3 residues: CASSLNQGEAEAFF. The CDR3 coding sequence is TGTGCCAGCAGCTTGAACCAGGGCGAGGCTGAAGCTTTCTTT.

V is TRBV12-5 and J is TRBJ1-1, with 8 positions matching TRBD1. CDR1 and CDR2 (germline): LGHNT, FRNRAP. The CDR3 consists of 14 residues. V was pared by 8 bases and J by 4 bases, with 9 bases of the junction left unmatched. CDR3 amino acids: CASRISGGSTEAFF. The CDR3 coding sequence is TGTGCTAGTCGCATTTCAGGGGGCAGCACTGAAGCTTTCTTT.

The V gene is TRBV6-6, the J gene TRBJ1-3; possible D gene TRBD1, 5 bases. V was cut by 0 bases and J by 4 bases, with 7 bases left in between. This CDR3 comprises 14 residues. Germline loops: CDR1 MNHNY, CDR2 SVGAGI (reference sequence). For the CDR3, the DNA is TGTGCCAGCAGTTACTCGCAGGGAGGAAACACCATATATTTT. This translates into CASSYSQGGNTIYF.

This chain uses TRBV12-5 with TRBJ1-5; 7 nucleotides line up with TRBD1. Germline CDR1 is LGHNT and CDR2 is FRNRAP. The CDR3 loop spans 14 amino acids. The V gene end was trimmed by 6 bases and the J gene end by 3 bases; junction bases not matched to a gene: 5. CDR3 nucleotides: TGTGCTAGTGGGCGGACAGGAGACAATCAGCCCCAGCATTTT. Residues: CASGRTGDNQPQHF.

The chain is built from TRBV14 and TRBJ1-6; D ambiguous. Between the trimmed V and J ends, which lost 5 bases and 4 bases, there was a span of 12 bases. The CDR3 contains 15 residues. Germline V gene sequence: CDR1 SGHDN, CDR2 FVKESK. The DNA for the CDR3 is TGTGCCAGCAGCATATCTAGTGGTTATAATTCACCCCTCCACTTT. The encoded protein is CASSISSGYNSPLHF.

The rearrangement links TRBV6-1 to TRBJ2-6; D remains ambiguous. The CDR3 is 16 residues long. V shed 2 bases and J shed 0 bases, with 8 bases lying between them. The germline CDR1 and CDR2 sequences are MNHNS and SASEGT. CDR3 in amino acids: CASSESWSSGANVLTF. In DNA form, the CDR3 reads TGTGCCAGCAGTGAATCTTGGAGCTCTGGGGCCAACGTCCTGACTTTC.

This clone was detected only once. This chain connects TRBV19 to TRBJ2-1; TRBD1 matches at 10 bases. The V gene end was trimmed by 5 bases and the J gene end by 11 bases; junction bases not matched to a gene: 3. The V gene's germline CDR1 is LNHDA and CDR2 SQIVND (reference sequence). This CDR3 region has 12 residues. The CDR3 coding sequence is TGTGCCAGTAGTCAGGGACAGGGGAAGCAGTTCTTC. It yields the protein CASSQGQGKQFF. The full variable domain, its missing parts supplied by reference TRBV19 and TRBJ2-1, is DGGITQSPKYLFRKEGQNVTLSCEQNLNHDAMYWYRQDPGQGLRLIYYSQIVNDFQKGDIAEGYSVSREKKESFPLTVTSAQKNPTAFYLCASSQGQGKQFFGPGTRLTVL.

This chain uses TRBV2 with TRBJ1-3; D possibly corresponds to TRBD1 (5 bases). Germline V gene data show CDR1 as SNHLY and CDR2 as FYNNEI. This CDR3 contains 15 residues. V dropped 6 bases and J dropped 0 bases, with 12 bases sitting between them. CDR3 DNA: TGTGCCAGCAGGGGCGACAGAACCTCTGGAAACACCATATATTTT. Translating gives CASRGDRTSGNTIYF.

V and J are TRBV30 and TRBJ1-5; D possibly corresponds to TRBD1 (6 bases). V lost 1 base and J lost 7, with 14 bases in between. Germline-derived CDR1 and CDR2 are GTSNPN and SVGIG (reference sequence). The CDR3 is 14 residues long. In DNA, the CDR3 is TGTGCCTGGAGTGAGGGGGGGGTTGGACAGCCCCAGCATTTT. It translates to CAWSEGGVGQPQHF.

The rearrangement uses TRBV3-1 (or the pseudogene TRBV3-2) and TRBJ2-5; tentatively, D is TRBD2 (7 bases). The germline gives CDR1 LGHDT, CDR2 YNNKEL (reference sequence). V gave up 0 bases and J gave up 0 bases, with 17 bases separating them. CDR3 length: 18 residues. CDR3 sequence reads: CASSQEWGGRQYQETQYF. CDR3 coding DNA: TGTGCCAGCAGCCAAGAATGGGGGGGGCGGCAGTACCAAGAGACCCAGTACTTC.

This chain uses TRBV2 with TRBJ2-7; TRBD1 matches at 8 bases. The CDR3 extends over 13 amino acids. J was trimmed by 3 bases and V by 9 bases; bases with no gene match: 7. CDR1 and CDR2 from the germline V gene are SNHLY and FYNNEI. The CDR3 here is CASNRDRNYEQYF. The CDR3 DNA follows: TGTGCCAGTAACCGGGACAGGAACTACGAGCAGTACTTC.

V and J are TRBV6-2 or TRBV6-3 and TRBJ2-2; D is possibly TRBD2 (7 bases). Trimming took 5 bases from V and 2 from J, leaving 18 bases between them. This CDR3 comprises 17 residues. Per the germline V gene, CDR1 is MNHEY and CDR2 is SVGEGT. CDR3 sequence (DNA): TGTGCCAGCAGTCAAGGGGGGGCGGGAGTAAACACCGGGGAGCTGTTTTTT. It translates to CASSQGGAGVNTGELFF.

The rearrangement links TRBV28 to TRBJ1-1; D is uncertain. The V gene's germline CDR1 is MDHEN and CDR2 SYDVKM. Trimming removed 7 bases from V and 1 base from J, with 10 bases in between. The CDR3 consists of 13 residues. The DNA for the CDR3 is TGTGCCAGCACCACTCCCGCGAACACTGAAGCTTTCTTT. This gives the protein CASTTPANTEAFF. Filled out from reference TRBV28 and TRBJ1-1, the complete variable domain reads DVKVTQSSRYLVKRTGEKVFLECVQDMDHENMFWYRQDPGLGLRLIYFSYDVKMKEKGDIPEGYSVSREKKERFSLILESASTNQTSMYLCASTTPANTEAFFGQGTRLTVV.

The CDR3 region has the DNA TGTGCCAGCTGGGGTAGCGGCCGGTATAACACCGGGGAGCTGTTTTTT. It is translated as CASWGSGRYNTGELFF. J is TRBJ2-2 and V is TRBV27; weak D call: TRBD2 (6 bases). Per germline, CDR1 MNHEY and CDR2 SMNVEV (reference sequence). This CDR3 spans 16 amino acids. V lost 8 bases and J 2 bases, leaving 18 bases between the germline ends.

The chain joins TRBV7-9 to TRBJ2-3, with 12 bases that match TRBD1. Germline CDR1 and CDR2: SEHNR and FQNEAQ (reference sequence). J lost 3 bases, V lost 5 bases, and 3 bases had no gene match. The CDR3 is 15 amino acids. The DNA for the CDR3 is TGTGCCAGCAGCGGGGGACAGGGGGCAACAGATACGCAGTATTTT. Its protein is CASSGGQGATDTQYF.

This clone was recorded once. CDR3 amino acids: CASSGGGLASYEQYF. The CDR3 DNA sequence: TGTGCCAGCAGCGGCGGGGGACTAGCCTCCTACGAGCAGTACTTC. The chain is built from TRBV27 and TRBJ2-7; TRBD2 agrees at 9 bases. V trimming: 6 bases; J trimming: 0 bases; junction bases outside the gene matches: 6. This CDR3 spans 15 amino acids. Germline CDR1 MNHEY, CDR2 SMNVEV (reference sequence).